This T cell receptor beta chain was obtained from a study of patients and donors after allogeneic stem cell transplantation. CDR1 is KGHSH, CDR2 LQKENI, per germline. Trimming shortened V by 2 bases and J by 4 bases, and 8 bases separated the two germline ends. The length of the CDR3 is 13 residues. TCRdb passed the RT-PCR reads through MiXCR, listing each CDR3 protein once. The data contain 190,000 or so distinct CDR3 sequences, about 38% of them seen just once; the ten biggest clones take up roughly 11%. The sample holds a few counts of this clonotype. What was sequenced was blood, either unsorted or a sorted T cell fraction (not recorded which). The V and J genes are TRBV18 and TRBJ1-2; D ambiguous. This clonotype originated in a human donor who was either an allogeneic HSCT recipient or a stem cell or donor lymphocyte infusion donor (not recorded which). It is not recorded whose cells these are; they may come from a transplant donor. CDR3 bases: TGTGCCAGCTCACCAGAACAGATCTATGGCTACACCTTC. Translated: CASSPEQIYGYTF.